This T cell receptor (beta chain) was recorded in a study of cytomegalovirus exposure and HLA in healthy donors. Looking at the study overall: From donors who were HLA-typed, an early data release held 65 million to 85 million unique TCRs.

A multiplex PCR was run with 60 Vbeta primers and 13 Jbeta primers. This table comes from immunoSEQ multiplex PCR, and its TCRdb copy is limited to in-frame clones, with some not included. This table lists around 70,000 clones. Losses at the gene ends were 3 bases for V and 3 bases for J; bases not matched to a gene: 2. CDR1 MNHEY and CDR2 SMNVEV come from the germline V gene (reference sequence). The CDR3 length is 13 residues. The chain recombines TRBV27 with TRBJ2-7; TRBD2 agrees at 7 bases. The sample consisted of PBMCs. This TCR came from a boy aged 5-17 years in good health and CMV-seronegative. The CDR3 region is CASSLGRGYEQYF. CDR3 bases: TGTGCCAGCAGTTTGGGGAGGGGCTACGAGCAGTACTTC.